The next 10 T cell receptor beta chains were all read from a single sample in a study of cytomegalovirus exposure and HLA in healthy donors. The PCR employed 60 Vbeta primers together with 13 Jbeta primers. Using immunoSEQ multiplex PCR, the repertoire was profiled, and TCRdb retains in-frame clones only, with some absent. Its clone listing holds 160,000 or so clones. Specimen: PBMCs. These receptors originate from a man between 25 and 39 years old in good health and CMV-seronegative.

This sequence joins TRBV7-6 and TRBJ2-1; 7 bases fit TRBD2. This CDR3 has 16 amino acids. Germline loops: CDR1 SGHVS, CDR2 FNYEAQ. J lost 3 bases, V lost 1 base, and 6 bases had no gene match. The CDR3 loop reads CASSLGRGKIYNEQFF. The CDR3 DNA is TGTGCCAGCAGCTTAGGGCGGGGGAAGATCTACAATGAGCAGTTCTTC.

The rearrangement uses TRBV18 and TRBJ1-4; 9 nucleotides match TRBD1. V trimming: 3 bases; J trimming: 11 bases; junction bases outside the gene matches: 1. The CDR3 extends over 12 amino acids. Germline CDR1 is KGHSH and CDR2 is LQKENI. CDR3 sequence (DNA): TGTGCCAGCTCACCGGACAGGGGCAAACTGTTTTTT. Translating gives CASSPDRGKLFF. Filled out from reference TRBV18 and TRBJ1-4, the complete variable domain reads NAGVMQNPRHLVRRRGQEARLRCSPMKGHSHVYWYRQLPEEGLKFMVYLQKENIIDESGMPKERFSAEFPKEGPSILRIQQVVRGDSAAYFCASSPDRGKLFFGSGTQLSVL.

The V call is TRBV29-1, the J call TRBJ2-7; 11 bases align to TRBD2. The CDR3 totals 16 residues. Germline CDR1 reads SQVTM; CDR2 reads ANQGSEA. Trimming took 0 bases from V and 1 from J; bases not matched to a gene: 5. The CDR3 protein is CSVEEYSSGRSYEQYF. Written as DNA, the CDR3 is TGCAGCGTTGAAGAGTACTCTAGCGGGAGGTCCTACGAGCAGTACTTC.

The genes are TRBV5-8 and TRBJ1-2; no clear D gene. V was clipped by 4 bases and J by 2 bases, with 9 bases between them. CDR1 SGHTS and CDR2 YDEGEE come from the germline V gene. The CDR3 spans 13 residues. The DNA for the CDR3 is TGTGCCAGCAGCCCGACACAAAACTATGGCTACACCTTC. This codes for CASSPTQNYGYTF.

The genes are TRBV7-8 and TRBJ1-1, with no clear D. CDR3 size: 13 residues. Looked up from germline, CDR1 is SGHVS and CDR2 is FQNEAQ. Trimming cost V 4 bases and J 4 bases, with 10 bases left between them. The CDR3 coding sequence is TGTGCCAGCAGCTATACCTCGGGCACTGAAGCTTTCTTT. It is translated as CASSYTSGTEAFF.

This rearrangement joins TRBV21-1 to TRBJ2-1; TRBD2, the D gene given by the table, was not confirmed from the DNA. TRBV21-1 is shown as a pseudogene. The CDR3 has 16 amino acids. Written as DNA, the CDR3 is TGTGCCAGCAGCAAAGTACGGGAGGGCGTGTACAATGAGCAGTTCTTC. This codes for CASSKVREGVYNEQFF.

This rearrangement joins TRBV5-1 to TRBJ1-2; 7 bases are shared with TRBD1. The CDR3 spans 12 residues. V was clipped by 4 bases and J by 8 bases; unmatched bases: 5. Germline V gene sequence: CDR1 SGHRS, CDR2 YFSETQ. CDR3 in DNA: TGCGCCAGCAGCGGGGGACAGTACGGCTACACCTTC. Translation: CASSGGQYGYTF.

The chain recombines TRBV5-1 with TRBJ2-3, with TRBD1 matching 8 bases. Germline values: CDR1 SGHRS, CDR2 YFSETQ. The CDR3 loop spans 16 amino acids. J lost 1 base, V lost 0 bases, and 4 bases had no gene match. In nucleotides, the CDR3 is TGCGCCAGCAGCTTGGCTCCGGGACAGGGCACAGATACGCAGTATTTT. Amino acids: CASSLAPGQGTDTQYF.

The rearrangement uses TRBV13 and TRBJ1-6; tentative D call: TRBD1 (6 bases). This CDR3 region has 15 residues. CDR1 is PRHDT, CDR2 FYEKMQ, per germline (reference sequence). The ends were cut back, 5 bases at V and 4 bases at J, with 12 bases in the middle. The CDR3 region has the DNA TGTGCCAGCAGCAACCGGGACACTTATAATTCACCCCTCCACTTT. Translation: CASSNRDTYNSPLHF.

V and J are TRBV6-1 and TRBJ2-7, with 7 bases lining up with TRBD1. The germline V gene encodes CDR1 MNHNS and CDR2 SASEGT. Trimming took 4 bases from V and 2 from J; bases not matched to a gene: 11. This CDR3 spans 16 amino acids. DNA of the CDR3: TGTGCCAGCAGTGGACCGGGACAGCGAGATCCCTACGAGCAGTACTTC. It codes for CASSGPGQRDPYEQYF.